This T cell receptor (beta chain) came from a study of blood T cell repertoires in COVID-19. Trimming left V 0 bases short and J 0 bases short, with 11 bases between. CDR1 and CDR2 (germline): SGDLS, YYNGEE. CDR3 length: 16 amino acids. As handled by the study authors: It was from reference gene primer amplification that nucleated cell counts were estimated. Method: immunoSEQ multiplex PCR; TCRdb's copy keeps in-frame clones and lacks some. D and trimming come from the DNA, and the V and J calls and clone size come from that table. Of 240,000 or so clones detected, roughly 80% appear once; the ten largest clones hold around an eighth.

The sequencing sample was made of peripheral blood. The receptor was derived from a woman aged 60 to 75 with active or convalescent COVID-19. The chain employs TRBV9 and TRBJ2-3, with a possible D match to TRBD2 (5 bases). The CDR3 region is CASSVVGEASTDTQYF. The CDR3 DNA sequence: TGTGCCAGCAGCGTAGTCGGGGAAGCTAGCACAGATACGCAGTATTTT.